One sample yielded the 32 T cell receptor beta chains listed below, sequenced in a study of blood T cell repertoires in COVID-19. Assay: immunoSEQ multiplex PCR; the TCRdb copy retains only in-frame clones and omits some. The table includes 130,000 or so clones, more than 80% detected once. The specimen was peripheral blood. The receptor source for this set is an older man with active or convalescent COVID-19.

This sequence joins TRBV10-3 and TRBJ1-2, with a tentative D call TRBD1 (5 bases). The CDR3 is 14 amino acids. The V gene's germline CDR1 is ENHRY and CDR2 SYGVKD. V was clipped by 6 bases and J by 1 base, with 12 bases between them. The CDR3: CAIRRGSDNYGYTF. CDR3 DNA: TGTGCCATCAGAAGGGGCAGCGATAACTATGGCTACACCTTC.

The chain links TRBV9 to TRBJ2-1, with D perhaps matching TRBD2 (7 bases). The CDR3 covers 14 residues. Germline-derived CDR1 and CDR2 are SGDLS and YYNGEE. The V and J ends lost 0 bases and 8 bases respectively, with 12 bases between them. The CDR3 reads CASSVVGGPYEQFF. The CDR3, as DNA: TGTGCCAGCAGCGTAGTCGGGGGGCCTTATGAGCAGTTCTTC.

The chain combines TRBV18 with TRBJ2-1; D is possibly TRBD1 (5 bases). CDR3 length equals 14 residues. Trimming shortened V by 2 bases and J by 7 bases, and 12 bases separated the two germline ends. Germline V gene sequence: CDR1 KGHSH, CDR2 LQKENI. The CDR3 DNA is TGTGCCAGCTCACCAGGAAGCAGGGATAATGAGCAGTTCTTC. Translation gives CASSPGSRDNEQFF.

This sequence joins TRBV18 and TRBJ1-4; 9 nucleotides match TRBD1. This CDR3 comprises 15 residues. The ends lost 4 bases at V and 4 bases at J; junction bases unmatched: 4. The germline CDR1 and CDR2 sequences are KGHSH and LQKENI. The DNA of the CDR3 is TGTGCCAGCTCACGGACAGGGGACGATAATGAAAAACTGTTTTTT. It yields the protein CASSRTGDDNEKLFF. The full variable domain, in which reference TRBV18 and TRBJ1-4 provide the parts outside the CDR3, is NAGVMQNPRHLVRRRGQEARLRCSPMKGHSHVYWYRQLPEEGLKFMVYLQKENIIDESGMPKERFSAEFPKEGPSILRIQQVVRGDSAAYFCASSRTGDDNEKLFFGSGTQLSVL.

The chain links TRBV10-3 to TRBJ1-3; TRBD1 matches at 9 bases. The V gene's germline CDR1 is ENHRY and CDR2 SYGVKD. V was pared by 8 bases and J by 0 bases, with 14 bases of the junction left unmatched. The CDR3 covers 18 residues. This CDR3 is CAISGQGSPSSSGNTIYF. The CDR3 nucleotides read TGTGCCATCTCCGGACAGGGGTCCCCCTCGAGCTCTGGAAACACCATATATTTT.

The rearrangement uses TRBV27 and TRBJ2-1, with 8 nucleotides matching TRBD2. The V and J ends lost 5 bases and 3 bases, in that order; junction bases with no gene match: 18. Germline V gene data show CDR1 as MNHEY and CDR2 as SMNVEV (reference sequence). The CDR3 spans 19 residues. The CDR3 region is CASSTLGVAGTTYYNEQFF. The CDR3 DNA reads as TGTGCCAGCAGTACCCTGGGGGTAGCGGGGACCACTTACTACAATGAGCAGTTCTTC.

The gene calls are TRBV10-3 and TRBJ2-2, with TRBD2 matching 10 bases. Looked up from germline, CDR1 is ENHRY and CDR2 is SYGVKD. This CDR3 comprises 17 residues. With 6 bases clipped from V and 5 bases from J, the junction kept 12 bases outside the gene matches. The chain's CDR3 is CAISPVASGSPTGELFF. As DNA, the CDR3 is TGTGCCATCAGCCCTGTGGCTAGCGGGAGCCCGACCGGGGAGCTGTTTTTT.

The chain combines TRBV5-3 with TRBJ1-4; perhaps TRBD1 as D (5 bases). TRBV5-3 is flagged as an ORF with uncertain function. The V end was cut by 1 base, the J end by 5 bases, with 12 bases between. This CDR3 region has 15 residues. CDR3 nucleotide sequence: TGTGCCAGAAGCTTGTTGGGGACTCGGAATGAAAAACTGTTTTTT. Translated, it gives CARSLLGTRNEKLFF.

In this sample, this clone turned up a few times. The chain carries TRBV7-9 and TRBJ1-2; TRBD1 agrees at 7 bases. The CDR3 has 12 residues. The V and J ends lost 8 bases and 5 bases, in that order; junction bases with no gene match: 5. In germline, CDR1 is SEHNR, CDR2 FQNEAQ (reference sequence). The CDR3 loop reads CASLGQAYGYTF. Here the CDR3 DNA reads TGTGCCAGCCTAGGACAGGCTTATGGCTACACCTTC. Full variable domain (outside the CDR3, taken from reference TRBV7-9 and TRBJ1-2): DTGVSQNPRHKITKRGQNVTFRCDPISEHNRLYWYRQTLGQGPEFLTYFQNEAQLEKSRLLSDRFSAERPKGSFSTLEIQRTEQGDSAMYLCASLGQAYGYTFGSGTRLTVV.

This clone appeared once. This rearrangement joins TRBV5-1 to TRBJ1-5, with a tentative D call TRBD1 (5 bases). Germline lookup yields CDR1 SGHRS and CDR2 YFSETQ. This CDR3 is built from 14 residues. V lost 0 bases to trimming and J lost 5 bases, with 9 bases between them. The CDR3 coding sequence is TGCGCCAGCAGCTTGGAGACAGCAGATCAGCCCCAGCATTTT. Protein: CASSLETADQPQHF.

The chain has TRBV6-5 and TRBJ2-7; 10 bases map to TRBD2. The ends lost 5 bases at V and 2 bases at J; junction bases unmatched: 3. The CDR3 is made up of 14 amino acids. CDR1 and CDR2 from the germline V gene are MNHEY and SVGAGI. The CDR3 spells CASSQLAGPYEQYF. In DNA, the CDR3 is TGTGCCAGCAGTCAACTAGCGGGGCCCTACGAGCAGTACTTC.

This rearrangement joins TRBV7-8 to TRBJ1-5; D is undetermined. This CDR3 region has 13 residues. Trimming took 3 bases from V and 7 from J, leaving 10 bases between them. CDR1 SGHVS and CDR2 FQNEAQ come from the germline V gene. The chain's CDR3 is CASSLGREQPQHF. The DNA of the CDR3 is TGTGCCAGCAGCTTGGGGAGGGAGCAGCCCCAGCATTTT.

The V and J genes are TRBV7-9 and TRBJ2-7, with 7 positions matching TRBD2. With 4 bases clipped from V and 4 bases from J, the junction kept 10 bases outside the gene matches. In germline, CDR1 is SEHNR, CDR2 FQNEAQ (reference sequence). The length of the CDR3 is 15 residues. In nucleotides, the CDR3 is TGTGCCAGCAGCTCTAGCGGCGAGAGACTTTACGAGCAGTACTTC. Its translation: CASSSSGERLYEQYF.

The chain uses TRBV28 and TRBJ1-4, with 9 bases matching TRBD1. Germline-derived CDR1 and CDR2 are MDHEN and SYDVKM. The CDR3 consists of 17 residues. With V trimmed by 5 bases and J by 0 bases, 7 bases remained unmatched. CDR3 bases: TGTGCCAGCAGTACAGGGGGCGTTGGGGCAACTAATGAAAAACTGTTTTTT. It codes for CASSTGGVGATNEKLFF.

CDR3 nucleotides: TGTGCCAGCAGCTCCGGGACAGGGACGTCACCCCTCCACTTT. Translation: CASSSGTGTSPLHF. The chain combines TRBV9 with TRBJ1-6; TRBD1 agrees at 9 bases. Germline CDR1 is SGDLS and CDR2 is YYNGEE. The V and J ends lost 4 bases and 10 bases, in that order; junction bases with no gene match: 6. CDR3 size: 14 residues.

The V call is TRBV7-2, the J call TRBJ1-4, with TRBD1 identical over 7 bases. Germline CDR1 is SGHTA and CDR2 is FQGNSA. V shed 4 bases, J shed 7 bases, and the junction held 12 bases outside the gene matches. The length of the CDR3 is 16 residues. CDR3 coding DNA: TGTGCCAGCAGCTCCAGGACAGGACCTGAAGGTGAAAAACTGTTTTTT. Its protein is CASSSRTGPEGEKLFF.

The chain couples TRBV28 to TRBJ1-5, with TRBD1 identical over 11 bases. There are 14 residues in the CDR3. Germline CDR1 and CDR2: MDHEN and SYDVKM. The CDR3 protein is CPSLEDRGHQPQHF. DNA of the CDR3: TGTCCTTCGTTGGAGGACAGGGGGCATCAGCCCCAGCATTTT.

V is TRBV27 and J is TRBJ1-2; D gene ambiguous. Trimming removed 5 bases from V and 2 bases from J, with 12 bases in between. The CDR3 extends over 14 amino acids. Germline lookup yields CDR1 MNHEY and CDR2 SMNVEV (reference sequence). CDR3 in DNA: TGTGCCAGCAGTACACCACAGAAGAACTATGGCTACACCTTC. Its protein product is CASSTPQKNYGYTF.

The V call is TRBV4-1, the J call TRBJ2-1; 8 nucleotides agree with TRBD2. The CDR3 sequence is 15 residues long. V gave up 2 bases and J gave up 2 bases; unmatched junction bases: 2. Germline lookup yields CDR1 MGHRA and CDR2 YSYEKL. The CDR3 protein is CASSQSSGPYNEQFF. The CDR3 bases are TGCGCCAGCAGCCAATCTAGCGGGCCCTACAATGAGCAGTTCTTC.

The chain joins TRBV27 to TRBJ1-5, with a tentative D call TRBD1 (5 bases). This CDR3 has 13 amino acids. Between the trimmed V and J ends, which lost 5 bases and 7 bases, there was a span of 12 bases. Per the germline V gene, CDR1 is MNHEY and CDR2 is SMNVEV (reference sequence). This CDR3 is CASSRTGEQPQHF. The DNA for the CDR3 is TGTGCCAGCAGTCGAACGGGGGAACAGCCCCAGCATTTT.

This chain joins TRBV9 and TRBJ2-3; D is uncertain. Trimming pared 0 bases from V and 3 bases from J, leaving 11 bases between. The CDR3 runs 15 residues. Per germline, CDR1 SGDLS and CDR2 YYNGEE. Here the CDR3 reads CASSVGGTPTDTQYF. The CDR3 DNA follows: TGTGCCAGCAGCGTAGGAGGAACGCCTACAGATACGCAGTATTTT. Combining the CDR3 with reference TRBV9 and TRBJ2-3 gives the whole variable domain DSGVTQTPKHLITATGQRVTLRCSPRSGDLSVYWYQQSLDQGLQFLIQYYNGEERAKGNILERFSAQQFPDLHSELNLSSLELGDSALYFCASSVGGTPTDTQYFGPGTRLTVL.

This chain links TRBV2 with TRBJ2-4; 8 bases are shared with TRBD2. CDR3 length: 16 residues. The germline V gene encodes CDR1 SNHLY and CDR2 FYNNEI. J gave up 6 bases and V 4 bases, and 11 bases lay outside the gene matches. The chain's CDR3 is CASSAQGGAGGNIQYF. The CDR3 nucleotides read TGTGCCAGCAGTGCCCAGGGCGGGGCGGGAGGAAACATTCAGTACTTC.

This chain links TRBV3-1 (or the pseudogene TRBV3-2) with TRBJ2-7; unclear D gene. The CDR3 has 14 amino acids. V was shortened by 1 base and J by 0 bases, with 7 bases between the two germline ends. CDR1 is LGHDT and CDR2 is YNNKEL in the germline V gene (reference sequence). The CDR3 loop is CASSQVIDSYEQYF. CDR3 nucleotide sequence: TGTGCCAGCAGCCAAGTGATAGACTCCTACGAGCAGTACTTC.

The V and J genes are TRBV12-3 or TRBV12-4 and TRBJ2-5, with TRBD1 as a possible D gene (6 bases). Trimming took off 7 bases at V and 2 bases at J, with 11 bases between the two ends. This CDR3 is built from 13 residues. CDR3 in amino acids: CASTEDSQETQYF. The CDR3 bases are TGTGCCAGCACCGAGGACAGTCAAGAGACCCAGTACTTC.

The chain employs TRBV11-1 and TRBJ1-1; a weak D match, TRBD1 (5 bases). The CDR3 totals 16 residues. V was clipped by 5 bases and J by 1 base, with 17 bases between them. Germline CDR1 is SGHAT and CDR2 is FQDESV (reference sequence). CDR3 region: CASSGAPQGRNTEAFF. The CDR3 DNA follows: TGTGCCAGCAGCGGGGCGCCCCAGGGAAGGAACACTGAAGCTTTCTTT.

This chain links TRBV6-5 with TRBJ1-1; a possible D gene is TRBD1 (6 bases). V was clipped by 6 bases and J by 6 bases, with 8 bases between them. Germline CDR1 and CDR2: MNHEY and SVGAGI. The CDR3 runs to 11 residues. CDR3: CASRQGSEAFF. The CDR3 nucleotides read TGTGCCAGCAGACAGGGTTCTGAAGCTTTCTTT.

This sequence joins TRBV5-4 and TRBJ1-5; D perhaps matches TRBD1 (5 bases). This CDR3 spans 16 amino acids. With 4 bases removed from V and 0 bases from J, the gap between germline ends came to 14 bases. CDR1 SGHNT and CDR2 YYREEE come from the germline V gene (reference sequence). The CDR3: CASSVGPEVSNQPQHF. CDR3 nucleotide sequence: TGTGCCAGCAGCGTGGGACCCGAGGTTAGCAATCAGCCCCAGCATTTT.

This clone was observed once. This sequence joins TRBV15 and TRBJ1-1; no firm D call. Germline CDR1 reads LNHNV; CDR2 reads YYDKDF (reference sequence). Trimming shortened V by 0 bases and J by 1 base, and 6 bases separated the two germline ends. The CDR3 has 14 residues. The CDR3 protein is CATSRDEGNTEAFF. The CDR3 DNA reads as TGTGCCACCAGCAGAGATGAGGGGAACACTGAAGCTTTCTTT.

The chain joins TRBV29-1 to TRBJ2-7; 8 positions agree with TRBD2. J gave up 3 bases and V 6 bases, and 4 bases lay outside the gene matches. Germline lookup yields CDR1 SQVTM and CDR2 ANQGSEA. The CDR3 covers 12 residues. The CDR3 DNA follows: TGCAGCGTGATGCGGGGGGACTACGAGCAGTACTTC. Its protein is CSVMRGDYEQYF.

The CDR3 sequence: CASSLDRRNEKLFF. For the CDR3, the DNA is TGCGCCAGCAGCTTGGACAGACGGAATGAAAAACTGTTTTTT. J is TRBJ1-4 and V is TRBV5-1; D gene unclear. V lost 0 bases, J lost 5 bases, and 8 bases lay in between. This CDR3 spans 14 amino acids. Per the germline V gene, CDR1 is SGHRS and CDR2 is YFSETQ.

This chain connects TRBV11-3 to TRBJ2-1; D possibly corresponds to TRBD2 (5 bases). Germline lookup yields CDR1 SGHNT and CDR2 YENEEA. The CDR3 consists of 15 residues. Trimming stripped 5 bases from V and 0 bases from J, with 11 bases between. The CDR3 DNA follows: TGTGCCAGCAGCCCGGGAACGGCCTCCTACAATGAGCAGTTCTTC. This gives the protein CASSPGTASYNEQFF.

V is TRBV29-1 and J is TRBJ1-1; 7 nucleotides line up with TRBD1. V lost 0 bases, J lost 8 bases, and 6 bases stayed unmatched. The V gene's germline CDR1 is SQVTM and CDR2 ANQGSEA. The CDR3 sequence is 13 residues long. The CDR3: CSVEDQGGLEAFF. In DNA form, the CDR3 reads TGCAGCGTTGAAGATCAAGGGGGCCTAGAAGCTTTCTTT.